A single sample is the source of the 11 T cell receptor beta chains below, sequenced in a study of Ad26.COV2.S vaccination and SARS-CoV-2 variants. Treatment meaning: some 20 received Ad26.COV2.S at low or high dose, single or two shots; several received placebo; per-sample allocation not given. The study sampled participants on day 63 after the first vaccine or placebo injection. Here immunoSEQ multiplex PCR was the method, and the copy in TCRdb shows in-frame clones only, minus some. The table records about 350,000 clones, 70% to 90% of them present only once. The specimen comprised peripheral blood, sampled in a trial of Ad26.COV2.S vaccine versus placebo. The receptors come from a person between 18 and 59 years old who received the Ad26.COV2.S COVID-19 vaccine or a placebo.

The V call is TRBV2, the J call TRBJ2-3, with 8 nucleotides matching TRBD2. The trim removed 6 bases at V and 0 bases at J, leaving 5 bases unmatched. The germline CDR1 and CDR2 sequences are SNHLY and FYNNEI. The CDR3 length is 15 residues. CDR3 in amino acids: CASRKGLDSTDTQYF. CDR3 DNA: TGTGCCAGCAGGAAGGGACTAGATAGCACAGATACGCAGTATTTT. The variable domain in full, completed from reference TRBV2 and TRBJ2-3, reads EPEVTQTPSHQVTQMGQEVILRCVPISNHLYFYWYRQILGQKVEFLVSFYNNEISEKSEIFDDQFSVERPDGSNFTLKIRSTKLEDSAMYFCASRKGLDSTDTQYFGPGTRLTVL.

This rearrangement joins TRBV4-1 to TRBJ2-5; 10 bases align to TRBD1. CDR3 length: 18 residues. V dropped 3 bases and J dropped 1; count of bases not matched to a gene: 11. Germline lookup yields CDR1 MGHRA and CDR2 YSYEKL. Here the CDR3 reads CASSQTGGVERVQETQYF. In DNA form, the CDR3 reads TGCGCCAGCAGCCAGACAGGGGGCGTAGAGCGGGTCCAAGAGACCCAGTACTTC.

This clone was observed a few times. The chain recombines TRBV19 with TRBJ1-6; D remains unclear. The V gene lost 5 bases and the J gene lost 1 base, with 9 bases spanning the gap. This CDR3 contains 15 residues. From germline, CDR1 is LNHDA and CDR2 SQIVND (reference sequence). CDR3 bases: TGTGCCAGTAGTTCTTCCGTTTCCTATAATTCACCCCTCCACTTT. Translated, it gives CASSSSVSYNSPLHF. Full variable domain (missing parts from reference TRBV19 and TRBJ1-6): DGGITQSPKYLFRKEGQNVTLSCEQNLNHDAMYWYRQDPGQGLRLIYYSQIVNDFQKGDIAEGYSVSREKKESFPLTVTSAQKNPTAFYLCASSSSVSYNSPLHFGNGTRLTVT.

The V gene is TRBV30, the J gene TRBJ2-3, with D unclear. Trimming left V 4 bases short and J 1 base short, with 9 bases between. CDR1 GTSNPN and CDR2 SVGIG come from the germline V gene (reference sequence). CDR3 length equals 13 residues. Here the CDR3 DNA reads TGTGCCTGGACTGCTGGGGGCACAGATACGCAGTATTTT. This codes for CAWTAGGTDTQYF.

This rearrangement joins TRBV3-1 (or the pseudogene TRBV3-2) to TRBJ2-5, with TRBD1 matching over 9 bases. Looked up from germline, CDR1 is LGHDT and CDR2 is YNNKEL (reference sequence). Germline trimming cut 1 base from V and 0 bases from J; bases unmatched to any gene: 9. The length of the CDR3 is 18 residues. CDR3 coding DNA: TGTGCCAGCAGCCAAGTCCCGGGACAGGGACCGTACCAAGAGACCCAGTACTTC. It codes for CASSQVPGQGPYQETQYF.

The chain couples TRBV11-2 to TRBJ2-5, with D perhaps being TRBD1 or TRBD2 (5 bases each). V lost 4 bases and J lost 2, with 8 bases in between. The CDR3 has 13 amino acids. CDR1 and CDR2 from the germline V gene are SGHAT and FQNNGV. This chain's CDR3 is CASSWDPQETQYF. CDR3 DNA: TGTGCCAGCAGCTGGGACCCTCAAGAGACCCAGTACTTC.

V usage is TRBV6-2 or TRBV6-3 and J usage is TRBJ2-2, with no clear D. CDR3 size: 14 residues. CDR1 is MNHEY, CDR2 SVGEGT, per germline. V dropped 1 base and J dropped 6 bases, with 9 bases sitting between them. For the CDR3, the DNA is TGTGCCAGCAGTTACTTTGGGATGCCCGGGGAGCTGTTTTTT. It encodes CASSYFGMPGELFF.

This chain joins TRBV9 and TRBJ1-2, with D uncertain. The length of the CDR3 is 17 residues. Trimming took 4 bases from V and 0 from J, leaving 19 bases between them. The V gene's germline CDR1 is SGDLS and CDR2 YYNGEE. The CDR3 DNA follows: TGTGCCAGCAGCCCCCGACATAGCATATTAGCTAACTATGGCTACACCTTC. It codes for CASSPRHSILANYGYTF.

V and J are TRBV6-2 or TRBV6-3 and TRBJ2-5; a weak D match, TRBD1 (5 bases). Germline V gene sequence: CDR1 MNHEY, CDR2 SVGEGT. The length of the CDR3 is 15 residues. The germline V and J ends were trimmed by 3 bases and 0 bases, with 11 bases remaining between them. The CDR3 sequence is CASSYTGRYQETQYF. In DNA form, the CDR3 reads TGTGCCAGCAGTTATACAGGAAGGTACCAAGAGACCCAGTACTTC.

The rearrangement links TRBV4-1 to TRBJ1-5; D gene uncertain. V shed 4 bases and J shed 8 bases, with 15 bases lying between them. CDR1 and CDR2 (germline): MGHRA, YSYEKL. The CDR3 length is 14 residues. The CDR3 protein is CASSPERHVEPQHF. CDR3 in DNA: TGCGCCAGCAGCCCCGAGCGACATGTTGAGCCCCAGCATTTT.

This clone occurred many times. V gene TRBV15 combines with J gene TRBJ2-2, with D possibly TRBD2 on 5 matching bases. Trimming cost V 5 bases and J 6 bases, with 19 bases left between them. The CDR3 sequence is 16 residues long. Germline V lookup: CDR1 LNHNV, CDR2 YYDKDF (reference sequence). The CDR3 spells CATSPDREGRSGELFF. The DNA of the CDR3 is TGTGCCACCAGCCCCGATCGGGAAGGGCGGTCCGGGGAGCTGTTTTTT.